This is a list of T cell receptor beta chains from one sample in a study of CD8+ T cells in alopecia areata. The protocol was immunoSEQ multiplex PCR, while the TCRdb copy is restricted to in-frame clones and leaves out a portion. The table lists about 220,000 clones, 50% to 70% of them singletons. The material sequenced was CD4+ T cells sorted from blood, taken at week 4, from a patient treated with tofacitinib. The receptors were sampled from a human donor with alopecia areata. Both conserved end residues are part of each CDR3. D genes are given only for firm matches. Clone size appears in some rows only: once, few, many, or a class for an expanded clone.

V	D	J	size	CDR3	DNA
TRBV7-8	TRBD2	TRBJ2-3	NA	CASSFSGGVSDTQYF	TGTGCCAGCAGCTTCTCCGGGGGGGTCTCAGATACGCAGTATTTT
TRBV6-5	TRBD1	TRBJ1-6	NA	CASRWTGVSPLHF	TGTGCCAGCAGGTGGACAGGGGTCTCACCCCTCCACTTT
TRBV10-3	TRBD2	TRBJ2-5	NA	CATQTSGEYQETQYF	TGTGCCACGCAAACTAGCGGGGAATACCAAGAGACCCAGTACTTC
TRBV2	NA	TRBJ2-1	NA	CASSEARGRFF	TGTGCCAGCAGTGAAGCGCGGGGTCGGTTCTTC
TRBV30	TRBD1	TRBJ2-7	NA	CAWSPGTGSEQYF	TGTGCCTGGAGTCCCGGGACAGGGAGCGAGCAGTACTTC
TRBV10-2	NA	TRBJ1-1	few	CASRLQSEAFF	TGCGCCAGCAGGTTACAGAGTGAAGCTTTCTTT
TRBV7-2	TRBD1	TRBJ2-5	NA	CASSHGQGEETQYF	TGTGCCAGCAGCCACGGACAGGGGGAGGAGACCCAGTACTTC
TRBV14	NA	TRBJ2-3	NA	CASSRVTSTDTQYF	TGTGCCAGCAGTCGAGTAACTAGCACAGATACGCAGTATTTT
TRBV27	NA	TRBJ1-2	few	CASSSRGGGYTF	TGTGCCAGCAGTTCCCGGGGGGGTGGCTACACCTTC
TRBV4-2	NA	TRBJ1-2	NA	CASSQEQGGYGYTF	TGTGCCAGCAGCCAAGAGCAGGGCGGCTATGGCTACACCTTC
TRBV11-2	NA	TRBJ1-6	NA	CASREGGSSPLHF	TGTGCCAGCAGGGAGGGAGGGAGTTCACCCCTCCACTTT
TRBV7-9	TRBD1	TRBJ2-4	NA	CASSPVRQGGKNIQYF	TGTGCCAGCAGCCCTGTACGACAGGGTGGCAAAAACATTCAGTACTTC
TRBV29-1	NA	TRBJ1-1	NA	CSVKGNTEAFF	TGCAGCGTTAAGGGGAACACTGAAGCTTTCTTT
TRBV27	NA	TRBJ2-1	few	CASSSLTSNEQFF	TGTGCCAGCAGTTCCCTGACTAGCAATGAGCAGTTCTTC
TRBV11-2	TRBD1	TRBJ2-5	NA	CASSTDRWQYF	TGTGCCAGCAGCACGGACAGGTGGCAGTACTTC
TRBV12-5	NA	TRBJ1-1	few	CASGLKVNTEAFF	TGTGCTAGTGGTTTAAAGGTGAACACTGAAGCTTTCTTT
TRBV9	NA	TRBJ2-3	few	CASSVDPPGLITDTQYF	TGTGCCAGCAGCGTAGATCCCCCGGGTTTAATCACAGATACGCAGTATTTT
TRBV30	TRBD1	TRBJ2-7	NA	CAWSAGGIHEQYF	TGTGCCTGGAGTGCAGGGGGCATACACGAGCAGTACTTC
TRBV29-1	NA	TRBJ2-3	NA	CSVAVGAPAHQYF	TGCAGCGTTGCCGTCGGGGCACCGGCACATCAGTATTTT
TRBV29-1	NA	TRBJ2-3	once	CSVEIRGSTDTQYF	TGCAGCGTTGAAATCCGGGGGAGCACAGATACGCAGTATTTT
TRBV30	TRBD2	TRBJ2-3	NA	CAWSVQSGGTDTQYF	TGTGCCTGGAGTGTTCAGAGCGGGGGCACAGATACGCAGTATTTT
TRBV4-1	NA	TRBJ2-1	NA	CASSHPTQSSYNEQFF	TGCGCCAGCAGCCACCCCACACAGAGCTCCTACAATGAGCAGTTCTTC
TRBV29-1	NA	TRBJ1-1	few	CSVRGMNTEAFF	TGCAGCGTTAGAGGGATGAACACTGAAGCTTTCTTT
TRBV4-3	NA	TRBJ1-6	once	CASSQETGPPLHF	TGCGCCAGCAGCCAAGAGACGGGCCCACCCCTCCACTTT
TRBV7-2	NA	TRBJ1-2	NA	CASSTRDDYGYTF	TGTGCCAGCAGCACCCGGGACGACTATGGCTACACCTTC
TRBV5-1	NA	TRBJ2-3	NA	CASRRAGQSTDTQYF	TGCGCCAGCAGGAGGGCGGGGCAGAGCACAGATACGCAGTATTTT
TRBV29-1	NA	TRBJ1-5	NA	CSVQAHSNQPQHF	TGCAGCGTTCAGGCTCATAGCAATCAGCCCCAGCATTTT
TRBV29-1	NA	TRBJ1-1	NA	CSVEAPGRGAEAFF	TGCAGCGTTGAAGCCCCCGGGCGAGGCGCTGAAGCTTTCTTT
TRBV7-3	NA	TRBJ2-6	few	CASSRLDSGANVLTF	TGTGCCAGCAGCCGTCTAGACTCTGGGGCCAACGTCCTGACTTTC
TRBV30	NA	TRBJ1-2	NA	CACYRQGRNYGYTF	TGTGCCTGTTATAGGCAGGGAAGGAACTATGGCTACACCTTC
TRBV10-3	TRBD1	TRBJ1-5	few	CAISDHRGQPQHF	TGTGCCATCAGTGATCACAGGGGTCAGCCCCAGCATTTT
TRBV7-2	NA	TRBJ1-6	NA	CASSASYNSPLHF	TGTGCCAGCAGCGCCTCCTATAATTCACCCCTCCACTTT
TRBV7-6	NA	TRBJ2-5	few	CASSSRGIETQYF	TGTGCCAGCAGCTCCCGGGGGATTGAGACCCAGTACTTC
TRBV2	NA	TRBJ1-6	few	CASSEEVGTPLHF	TGTGCCAGCAGTGAAGAAGTGGGAACACCCCTCCACTTT
TRBV27	TRBD2	TRBJ2-7	NA	CASSLTGLAGFSSYEQYF	TGTGCCAGCAGTTTGACCGGGCTAGCGGGGTTCAGCTCCTACGAGCAGTACTTC
TRBV14	NA	TRBJ2-5	NA	CASSREQIGETQYF	TGTGCCAGCAGCCGGGAACAGATCGGGGAGACCCAGTACTTC
TRBV7-6	NA	TRBJ2-2	few	CASSLVRTGELFF	TGTGCCAGCAGCTTAGTGAGAACCGGGGAGCTGTTTTTT
TRBV2	NA	TRBJ2-1	NA	CASSISGNEQFF	TGTGCCAGCAGTATATCCGGCAATGAGCAGTTCTTC
TRBV30	NA	TRBJ1-2	NA	CAWRRRSNYGYTF	TGTGCCTGGAGACGTCGATCTAACTATGGCTACACCTTC
TRBV29-1	TRBD1	TRBJ2-7	NA	CSVCRGLTRDEQYF	TGCAGCGTTTGTAGGGGGCTAACACGCGACGAGCAGTACTTC